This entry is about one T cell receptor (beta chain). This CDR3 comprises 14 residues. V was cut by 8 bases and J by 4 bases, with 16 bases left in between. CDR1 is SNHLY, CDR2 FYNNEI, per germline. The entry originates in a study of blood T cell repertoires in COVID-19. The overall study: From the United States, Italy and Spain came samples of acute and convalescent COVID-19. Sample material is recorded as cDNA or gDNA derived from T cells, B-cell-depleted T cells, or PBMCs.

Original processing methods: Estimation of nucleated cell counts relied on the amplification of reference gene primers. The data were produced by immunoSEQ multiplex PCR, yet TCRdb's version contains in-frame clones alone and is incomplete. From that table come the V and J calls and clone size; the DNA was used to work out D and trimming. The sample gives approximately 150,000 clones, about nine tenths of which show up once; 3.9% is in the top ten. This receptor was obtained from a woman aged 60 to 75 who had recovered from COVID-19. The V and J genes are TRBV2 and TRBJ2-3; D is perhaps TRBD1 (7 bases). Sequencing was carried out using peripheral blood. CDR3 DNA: TGTGCCAGCCGACAGGGTGGCGGGGCAGATACGCAGTATTTT. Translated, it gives CASRQGGGADTQYF.